These T cell receptor beta chains were read from a single sample in a study of glioma-infiltrating T cells. One entry per CDR3 protein, called by TCRdb with MiXCR from the multiplex PCR reads. The sample lists about 140,000 distinct CDR3 sequences, about two fifths occurring once. The sequenced sample consisted of glioma tissue, nonneoplastic brain tissue, or PBMCs (not recorded which). Every receptor here comes from a human donor with low-grade glioma or glioblastoma, undergoing nonglioma brain surgery, or in good health (not recorded which). The CDR3 runs from the conserved cysteine through the conserved F or W. Each record gives: J gene, D gene, V gene, clone size, CDR3 protein, CDR3 DNA. A D gene is named only where the DNA matches it firmly. A row's size may be missing; if present it is once, few, many or a size class.

j_gene: TRBJ2-7
d_gene: -
v_gene: TRBV7-9
abundance: once
CDR3aa: CASTGRGQGYEQYF
CDR3nt: TGTGCCAGCACCGGGAGGGGACAGGGTTACGAGCAGTACTTC

j_gene: TRBJ2-1
d_gene: -
v_gene: TRBV6-1
abundance: -
CDR3aa: CASSKTRGRSEQFF
CDR3nt: TGTGCCAGCAGTAAAACTAGGGGGAGGAGTGAGCAGTTCTTC

j_gene: TRBJ1-1
d_gene: -
v_gene: TRBV12-3/TRBV12-4
abundance: -
CDR3aa: CASSLRSGLTTEAFF
CDR3nt: TGTGCCAGCAGTTTAAGGTCAGGGTTAACCACTGAAGCTTTCTTT

j_gene: TRBJ1-5
d_gene: -
v_gene: TRBV4-1
abundance: -
CDR3aa: CASSQVGEQPQHF
CDR3nt: TGCGCCAGCAGCCAAGTCGGCGAACAGCCCCAGCATTTT

j_gene: TRBJ1-6
d_gene: -
v_gene: TRBV20-1
abundance: -
CDR3aa: CSATPGYGNAPLHF
CDR3nt: TGCAGCGCAACTCCGGGCTACGGTAATGCACCCCTCCACTTT

j_gene: TRBJ1-5
d_gene: -
v_gene: TRBV7-2
abundance: -
CDR3aa: CASSFAGQPQHF
CDR3nt: TGTGCCAGCAGCTTTGCCGGTCAGCCCCAGCATTTT

j_gene: TRBJ1-2
d_gene: TRBD1
v_gene: TRBV3-1
abundance: few
CDR3aa: CASSLIQGSPGGYTF
CDR3nt: TGTGCCAGCAGCCTTATACAGGGGTCTCCGGGGGGCTACACCTTC

j_gene: TRBJ2-5
d_gene: TRBD1
v_gene: TRBV6-1
abundance: -
CDR3aa: CASSPDRGEETQYF
CDR3nt: TGTGCCAGCAGTCCGGACAGGGGGGAAGAGACCCAGTACTTC

j_gene: TRBJ1-6
d_gene: -
v_gene: TRBV25-1
abundance: -
CDR3aa: CASSDGQYNSPLHF
CDR3nt: TGTGCCAGCAGTGATGGACAGTATAATTCACCCCTCCACTTT

j_gene: TRBJ1-3
d_gene: TRBD1
v_gene: TRBV2
abundance: -
CDR3aa: CASRGTAGNTIYF
CDR3nt: TGTGCCAGCAGGGGGACAGCTGGAAACACCATATATTTT

j_gene: TRBJ2-7
d_gene: -
v_gene: TRBV7-9
abundance: -
CDR3aa: CASSLRQDSYEQYF
CDR3nt: TGTGCCAGCAGCTTAAGACAGGACTCCTACGAGCAGTACTTC